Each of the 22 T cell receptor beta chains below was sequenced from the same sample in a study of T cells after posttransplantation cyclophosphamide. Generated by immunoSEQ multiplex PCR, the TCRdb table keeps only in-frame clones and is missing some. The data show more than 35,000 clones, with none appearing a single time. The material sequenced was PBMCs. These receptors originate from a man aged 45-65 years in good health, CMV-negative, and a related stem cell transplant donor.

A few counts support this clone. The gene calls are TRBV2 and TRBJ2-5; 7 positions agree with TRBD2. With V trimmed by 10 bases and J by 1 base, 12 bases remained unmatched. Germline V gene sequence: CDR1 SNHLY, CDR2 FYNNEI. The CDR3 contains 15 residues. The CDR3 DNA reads TGTGCCACTTTGATTGGCGGGGGAGGCCAAGAGACCCAGTACTTC. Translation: CATLIGGGGQETQYF.

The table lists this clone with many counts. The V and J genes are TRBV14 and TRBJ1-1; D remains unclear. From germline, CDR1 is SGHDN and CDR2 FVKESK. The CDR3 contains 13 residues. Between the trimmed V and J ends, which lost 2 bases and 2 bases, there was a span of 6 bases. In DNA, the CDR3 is TGTGCCAGCAGCCAACATTTTAACACTGAAGCTTTCTTT. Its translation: CASSQHFNTEAFF.

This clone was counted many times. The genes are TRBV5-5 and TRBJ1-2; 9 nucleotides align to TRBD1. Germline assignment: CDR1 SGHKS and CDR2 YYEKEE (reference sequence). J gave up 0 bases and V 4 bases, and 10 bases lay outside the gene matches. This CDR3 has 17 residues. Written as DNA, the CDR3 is TGTGCCAGCAGCCGTCAGACCGGGACAGGGCCTAACTATGGCTACACCTTC. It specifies CASSRQTGTGPNYGYTF.

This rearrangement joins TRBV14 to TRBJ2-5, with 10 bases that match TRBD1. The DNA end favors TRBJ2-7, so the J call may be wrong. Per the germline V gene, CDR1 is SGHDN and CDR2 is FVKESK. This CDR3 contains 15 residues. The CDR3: CASSPSGQGSYEQYF. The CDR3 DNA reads TGTGCCAGCAGCCCCTCGGGACAGGGGTCCTACGAGCAGTACTTC.

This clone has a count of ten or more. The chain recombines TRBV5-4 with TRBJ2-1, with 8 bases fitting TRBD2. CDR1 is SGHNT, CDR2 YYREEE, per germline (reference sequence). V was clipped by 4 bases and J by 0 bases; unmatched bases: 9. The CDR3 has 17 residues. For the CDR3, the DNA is TGTGCCAGCAGCGTCGCGGGACTAGTGGGCTCCTACAATGAGCAGTTCTTC. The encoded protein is CASSVAGLVGSYNEQFF.

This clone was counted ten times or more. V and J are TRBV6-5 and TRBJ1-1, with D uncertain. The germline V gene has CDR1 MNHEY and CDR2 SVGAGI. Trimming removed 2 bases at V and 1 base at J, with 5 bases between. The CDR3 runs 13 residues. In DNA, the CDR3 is TGTGCCAGCAGTTACGGGCAGAACACTGAAGCTTTCTTT. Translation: CASSYGQNTEAFF.

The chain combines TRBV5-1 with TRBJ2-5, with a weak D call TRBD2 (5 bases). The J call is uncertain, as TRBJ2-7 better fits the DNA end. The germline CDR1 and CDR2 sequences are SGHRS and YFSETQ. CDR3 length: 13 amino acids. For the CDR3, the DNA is TGCGCCAGCAGCTTGTCCGGGAACTACGAGCAGTACTTC. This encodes CASSLSGNYEQYF.

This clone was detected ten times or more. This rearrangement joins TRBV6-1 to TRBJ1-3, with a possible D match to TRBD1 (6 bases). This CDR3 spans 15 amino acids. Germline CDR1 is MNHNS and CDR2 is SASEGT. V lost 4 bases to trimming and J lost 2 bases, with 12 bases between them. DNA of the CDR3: TGTGCCAGCAGTGGATCTACAGGGCCTGGAAACACCATATATTTT. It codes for CASSGSTGPGNTIYF.

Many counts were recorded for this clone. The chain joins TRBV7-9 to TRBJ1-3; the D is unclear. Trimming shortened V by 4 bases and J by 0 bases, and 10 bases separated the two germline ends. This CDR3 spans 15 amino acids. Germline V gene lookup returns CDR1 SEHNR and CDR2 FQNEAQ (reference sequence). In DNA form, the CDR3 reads TGTGCCAGCAGCTCGAACAAGAACTCTGGAAACACCATATATTTT. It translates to CASSSNKNSGNTIYF.

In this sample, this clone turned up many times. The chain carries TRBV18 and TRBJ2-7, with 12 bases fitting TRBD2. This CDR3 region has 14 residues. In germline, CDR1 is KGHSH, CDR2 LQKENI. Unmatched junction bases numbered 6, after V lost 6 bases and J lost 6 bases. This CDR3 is CASSPTSGRFEQYF. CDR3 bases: TGTGCCAGCTCCCCCACTAGCGGGAGGTTCGAGCAGTACTTC. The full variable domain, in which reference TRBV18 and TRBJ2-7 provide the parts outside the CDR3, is NAGVMQNPRHLVRRRGQEARLRCSPMKGHSHVYWYRQLPEEGLKFMVYLQKENIIDESGMPKERFSAEFPKEGPSILRIQQVVRGDSAAYFCASSPTSGRFEQYFGPGTRLTVT.

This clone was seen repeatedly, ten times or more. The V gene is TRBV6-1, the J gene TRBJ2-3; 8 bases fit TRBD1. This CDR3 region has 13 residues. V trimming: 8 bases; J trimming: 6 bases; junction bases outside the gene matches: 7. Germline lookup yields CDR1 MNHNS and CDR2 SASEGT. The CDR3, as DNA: TGTGCCAGCCCCGTAGGGGACAGGGATACGCAGTATTTT. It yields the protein CASPVGDRDTQYF.

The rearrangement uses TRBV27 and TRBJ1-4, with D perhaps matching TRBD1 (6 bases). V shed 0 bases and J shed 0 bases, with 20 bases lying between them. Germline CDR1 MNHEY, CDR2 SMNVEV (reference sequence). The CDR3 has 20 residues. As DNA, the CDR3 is TGTGCCAGCAGTTTATCGACGCCAGGGACACCTGTTGCAACTAATGAAAAACTGTTTTTT. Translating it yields CASSLSTPGTPVATNEKLFF. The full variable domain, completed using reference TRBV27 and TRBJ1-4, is EAQVTQNPRYLITVTGKKLTVTCSQNMNHEYMSWYRQDPGLGLRQIYYSMNVEVTDKGDVPEGYKVSRKEKRNFPLILESPSPNQTSLYFCASSLSTPGTPVATNEKLFFGSGTQLSVL.

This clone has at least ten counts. Here the CDR3 reads CASSVGQGILGGYTF. Written as DNA, the CDR3 is TGTGCCAGCAGTGTTGGACAGGGGATATTAGGTGGCTACACCTTC. This chain joins TRBV27 and TRBJ1-2; 9 bases map to TRBD1. The CDR3 runs to 15 residues. CDR1 MNHEY and CDR2 SMNVEV come from the germline V gene (reference sequence). Trimming at V came to 5 bases and at J to 7 bases, leaving 11 bases not matched to a gene.

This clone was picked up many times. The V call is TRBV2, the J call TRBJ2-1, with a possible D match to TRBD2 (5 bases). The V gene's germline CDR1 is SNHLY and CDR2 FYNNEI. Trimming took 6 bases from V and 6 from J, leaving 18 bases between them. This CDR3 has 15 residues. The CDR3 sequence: CASSVRLAGSNEQFF. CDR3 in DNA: TGTGCCAGCAGCGTAAGACTCGCGGGTTCCAATGAGCAGTTCTTC.

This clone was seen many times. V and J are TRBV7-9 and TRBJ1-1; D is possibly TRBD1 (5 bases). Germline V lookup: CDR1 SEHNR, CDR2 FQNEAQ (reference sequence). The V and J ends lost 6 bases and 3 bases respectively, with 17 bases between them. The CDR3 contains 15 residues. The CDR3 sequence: CASSLQASGHTEAFF. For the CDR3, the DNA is TGTGCCAGCAGTTTACAGGCCTCAGGGCACACTGAAGCTTTCTTT. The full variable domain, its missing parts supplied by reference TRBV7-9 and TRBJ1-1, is DTGVSQNPRHKITKRGQNVTFRCDPISEHNRLYWYRQTLGQGPEFLTYFQNEAQLEKSRLLSDRFSAERPKGSFSTLEIQRTEQGDSAMYLCASSLQASGHTEAFFGQGTRLTVV.

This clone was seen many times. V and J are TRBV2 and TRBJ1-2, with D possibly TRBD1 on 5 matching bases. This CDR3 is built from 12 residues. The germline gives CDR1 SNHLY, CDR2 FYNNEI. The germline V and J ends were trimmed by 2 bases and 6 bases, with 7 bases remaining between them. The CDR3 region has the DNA TGTGCCAGCAGTGAACAGGGTGATGGCTACACCTTC. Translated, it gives CASSEQGDGYTF.

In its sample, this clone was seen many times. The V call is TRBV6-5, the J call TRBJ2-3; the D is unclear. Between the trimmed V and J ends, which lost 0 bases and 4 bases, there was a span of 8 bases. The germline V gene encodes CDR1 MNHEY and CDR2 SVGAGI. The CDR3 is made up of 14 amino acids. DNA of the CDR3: TGTGCCAGCAGTTACTCAAGTAGAGCAGATACGCAGTATTTT. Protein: CASSYSSRADTQYF.

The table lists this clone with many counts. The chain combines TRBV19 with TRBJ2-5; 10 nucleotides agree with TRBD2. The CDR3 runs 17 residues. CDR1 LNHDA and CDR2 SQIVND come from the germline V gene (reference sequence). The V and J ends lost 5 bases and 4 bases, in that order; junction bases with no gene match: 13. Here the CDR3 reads CASSAIGLADTRETQYF. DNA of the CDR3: TGTGCCAGTAGTGCGATCGGACTAGCGGATACCAGAGAGACCCAGTACTTC.

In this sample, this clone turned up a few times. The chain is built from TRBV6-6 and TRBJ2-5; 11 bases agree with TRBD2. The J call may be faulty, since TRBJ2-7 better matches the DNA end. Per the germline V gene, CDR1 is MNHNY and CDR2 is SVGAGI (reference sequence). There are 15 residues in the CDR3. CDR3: CASSFTGLAVYEQYF. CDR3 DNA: TGTGCCAGCAGTTTCACGGGACTAGCGGTCTACGAGCAGTACTTC.

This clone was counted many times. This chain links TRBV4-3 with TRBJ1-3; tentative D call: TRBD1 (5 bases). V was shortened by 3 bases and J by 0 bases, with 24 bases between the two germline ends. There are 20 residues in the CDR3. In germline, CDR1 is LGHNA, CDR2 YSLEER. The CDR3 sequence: CASSQRLGHGSTISGNTIYF. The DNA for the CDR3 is TGCGCCAGCAGCCAGCGCCTTGGACACGGCTCGACCATCTCTGGAAACACCATATATTTT.

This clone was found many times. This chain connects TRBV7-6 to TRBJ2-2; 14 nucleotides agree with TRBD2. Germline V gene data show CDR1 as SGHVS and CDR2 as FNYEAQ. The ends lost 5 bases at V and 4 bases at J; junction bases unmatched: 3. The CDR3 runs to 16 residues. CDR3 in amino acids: CASSPTSGRVTGELFF. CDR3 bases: TGTGCCAGCAGCCCGACTAGCGGGAGGGTCACCGGGGAGCTGTTTTTT.

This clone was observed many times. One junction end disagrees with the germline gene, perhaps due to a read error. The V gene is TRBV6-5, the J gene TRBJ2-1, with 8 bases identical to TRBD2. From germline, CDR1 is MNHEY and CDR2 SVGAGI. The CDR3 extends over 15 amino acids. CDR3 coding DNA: TGTGCCAGCAGTCGACTAGCGTTGTCCTTCAATGAGCAGTTCTTC. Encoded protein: CASSRLALSFNEQFF.